A selection of T cell receptor beta chains follows, all from one sample in a study of cytomegalovirus exposure and HLA in healthy donors. Here immunoSEQ multiplex PCR was the method, and the copy in TCRdb shows in-frame clones only, minus some. The sample holds about 140,000 clones; about 86% are singletons and the top ten take about 3.8%. Input material: PBMCs. Receptors originate from a man aged 40-50 years in good health and CMV-seropositive. Each CDR3 is given with its conserved first and last residue. A D gene is named only where the DNA matches it firmly. Some rows mark clone size as missing; the rest say once, few, many or name a class of expanded clone.

clone size,D gene,J gene,V gene,CDR3 DNA,CDR3 protein
.,.,TRBJ1-5,TRBV6-5,TGTGCCAGCAGACAGGGCCTGGGCAATCAGCCCCAGCATTTT,CASRQGLGNQPQHF
.,.,TRBJ2-2,TRBV2,TGTGCCAGCAGAGACGTACGGGGCGGGGAGCTGTTTTTT,CASRDVRGGELFF
.,.,TRBJ2-1,TRBV15,TGTGCCACCACCCAGGACAGAGTGAATGAGCAGTTCTTC,CATTQDRVNEQFF
.,TRBD1,TRBJ1-6,TRBV4-3,TGCGCCAGCAGTCCCGGGACAGTATACTGGAACCTCCACTTT,CASSPGTVYWNLHF
.,.,TRBJ2-3,TRBV7-6,TGTGCCAGCAGCTTACTTTTCACTGCGGGGAGTCGCACAGATACGCAGTATTTT,CASSLLFTAGSRTDTQYF
.,.,TRBJ1-2,TRBV5-1,TGCGCCAGCAGCATTATACCTCAGGAACTCTATGGCTACACCTTC,CASSIIPQELYGYTF
.,TRBD1,TRBJ2-1,TRBV6-6,TGTGCCAGCAGTCTAACAGGGGCGGACAATGAGCAGTTCTTC,CASSLTGADNEQFF
.,.,TRBJ2-5,TRBV6-1,TGTGCCAGCAGTGCGAGGACAGTGGGCCAAGAGACCCAGTACTTC,CASSARTVGQETQYF
.,.,TRBJ2-6,TRBV9,TGTGCCAGCAGCGTCGCGTTGTCTTTTTTCTCTGGGGCCAACGTCCTGACTTTC,CASSVALSFFSGANVLTF
once,TRBD1,TRBJ1-1,TRBV4-3,TGCGCCAGCAGCCAAGAAAGTTACAGGGGTAACACTGAAGCTTTCTTT,CASSQESYRGNTEAFF
once,.,TRBJ1-2,TRBV11-2,TGTGCCAGCAGCTTAGGAACAGGGAACACCCTTTATGGCTACACCTTC,CASSLGTGNTLYGYTF
.,TRBD2,TRBJ2-1,TRBV9,TGTGCCAGCAGCGTCTCCGGGACTAGCGGGAGTGGGTTCTACAATGAGCAGTTCTTC,CASSVSGTSGSGFYNEQFF
.,.,TRBJ1-1,TRBV7-2,TGTGCCAGCAGCCTAAGACAGAACACTGAAGCTTTCTTT,CASSLRQNTEAFF
.,.,TRBJ1-1,TRBV6-5,TGTGCCAGCACCATTCCGGGAGGTGGGACGGAAGCTTTCTTT,CASTIPGGGTEAFF
.,TRBD1,TRBJ2-7,TRBV9,TGTGCCAGCAGCGCCGGGACAGGGGGCTACGAGCAGTACTTC,CASSAGTGGYEQYF
few,.,TRBJ1-5,TRBV7-9,TGTGCCAGCAGCTACGTGGGGGGGCCTGGCAATCAGCCCCAGCATTTT,CASSYVGGPGNQPQHF
.,.,TRBJ1-6,TRBV15,TGTGCCACCAGCAGAGATCGGCCTAGCTCCTATAATTCACCCCTCCACTTT,CATSRDRPSSYNSPLHF
.,TRBD1,TRBJ1-2,TRBV27,TGTGCCAGCAGTACGGACAGGACGCACTATGGCTACACCTTC,CASSTDRTHYGYTF
.,TRBD2,TRBJ2-1,TRBV6-5,TGTGCCAGCAGTTGGGGACTAGCGGAGTACAATGAGCAGTTCTTC,CASSWGLAEYNEQFF
.,.,TRBJ2-3,TRBV9,TGTGCCAGCAGCGTAGAAGGGGTCGGCACAGATACGCAGTATTTT,CASSVEGVGTDTQYF
.,TRBD2,TRBJ2-5,TRBV7-6,TGTGCCAGCAGCTTTCGGGGTAGCGGGGGGCAAGAGACCCAGTACTTC,CASSFRGSGGQETQYF
once,.,TRBJ1-4,TRBV7-2,TGTGCCAGCAGCTTAAATCCTTGGGGCCGTGAAAAACTGTTTTTT,CASSLNPWGREKLFF
.,.,TRBJ1-6,TRBV9,TGTGCCAGCGGGGGGGGTAGCGGCTCCTATAATTCACCCCTCCACTTT,CASGGGSGSYNSPLHF
.,.,TRBJ2-1,TRBV13,TGTGCCAGCAGCATCGACTTCCTCAATGAGCAGTTCTTC,CASSIDFLNEQFF
.,.,TRBJ1-3,TRBV11-2,TGTGCCAGCAGCTTGAGGTACACCATATATTTT,CASSLRYTIYF
.,TRBD2,TRBJ2-1,TRBV14,TGTGCCAGCAGCCAGTTGCGGGGACTAAGCGGCTACAATGAGCAGTTCTTC,CASSQLRGLSGYNEQFF
.,.,TRBJ1-5,TRBV5-8,TGTGCCAGCAGCTTGGGCGTTTTAGGGTCCCAGGGCCATCAGCCCCAGCATTTT,CASSLGVLGSQGHQPQHF
once,TRBD2,TRBJ2-3,TRBV27,TGTGCCAGCAGTTTCACCGGGAGGCCCGGTACGCAGTATTTT,CASSFTGRPGTQYF
.,.,TRBJ2-5,TRBV5-1,TGCGCCAGCAGCTTGGCCGGAGCAATCGGAGAGACCCAGTACTTC,CASSLAGAIGETQYF
.,.,TRBJ1-1,TRBV11-3,TGTGCCAGCAGCCCGACAGGAAGGACTGAAGCTTTCTTT,CASSPTGRTEAFF
.,TRBD2,TRBJ2-7,TRBV7-9,TGTGCCAGCAGCTCCAAAACTAGCGGGAGAGCGTACGAGCAGTACTTC,CASSSKTSGRAYEQYF
.,TRBD2,TRBJ2-7,TRBV2,TGTGCCAGCAGTCTCGGGACTAGCGGGAACGGTGAGCAGTACTTC,CASSLGTSGNGEQYF
.,TRBD1,TRBJ1-1,TRBV19,TGTGCCAGTAGTGACCCGGGACAGGGATGGTACACTGAAGCTTTCTTT,CASSDPGQGWYTEAFF
.,.,TRBJ2-7,TRBV27,TGTGCCAGCAGTCTAGGGGGGGGCGGTGAGCAGTACTTC,CASSLGGGGEQYF
few,TRBD1,TRBJ2-2,TRBV6-4,TGTGCCAGCAGTGCAGGGGGCGCGAGCACCGGGGAGCTGTTTTTT,CASSAGGASTGELFF
few,.,TRBJ1-1,TRBV20-1,TGCAGTGCTGGCAGGGCGAATGAAGCTTTCTTT,CSAGRANEAFF
.,TRBD1,TRBJ2-7,TRBV30,TGTGCCTGGCATCCTAGCGTGGACAGGGTCAACGAGCAGTACTTC,CAWHPSVDRVNEQYF
.,.,TRBJ1-1,TRBV11-3,TGTGCCAGCAGCCCGACACACACGATGAACACTGAAGCTTTCTTT,CASSPTHTMNTEAFF
.,.,TRBJ2-1,TRBV4-2,TGTGCCAGCAGCCCGCGACCTACTCACGGAGATGAGCAGTTCTTC,CASSPRPTHGDEQFF
.,.,TRBJ1-6,TRBV7-8,TGTGCCAGCAGCTTAAGTGGACGATCCTCGGGATCACCCCTCCACTTT,CASSLSGRSSGSPLHF
.,TRBD1,TRBJ1-1,TRBV7-9,TGTGCCAGCAGGAAAATAATTTCGACAGGGGAAGCTTTCTTT,CASRKIISTGEAFF
.,.,TRBJ2-1,TRBV7-3,TGTGCCAGCAGCTTAAGGGGGGGGGCGTCGTACAATGAGCAGTTCTTC,CASSLRGGASYNEQFF
.,.,TRBJ2-1,TRBV25-1,TGTGCCAGCAGTGGTGGAGGCTCCTACAATGAGCAGTTCTTC,CASSGGGSYNEQFF
.,.,TRBJ2-3,TRBV4-1,TGCGCCAGCAGCCAAGATCTTCAGGGGTGGGGCACAGATACGCAGTATTTT,CASSQDLQGWGTDTQYF
.,.,TRBJ1-2,TRBV5-6,TGTGCCAGCAGCTTGGGCTCTTCGCGTGCTAAACTGTATGGCTACACCTTC,CASSLGSSRAKLYGYTF
.,.,TRBJ2-1,TRBV5-1,TGCGCCAGCAGCAAGGAAGGAGGTTACAATGAGCAGTTCTTC,CASSKEGGYNEQFF
.,.,TRBJ2-3,TRBV6-1,TGTGCCAGCAGTCCCTCCGGAGTGGATACGCAGTATTTT,CASSPSGVDTQYF
.,.,TRBJ1-4,TRBV7-9,TGTGCCAGCAGCTTAGGAACAGGCCTTAATGAAAAACTGTTTTTT,CASSLGTGLNEKLFF
.,.,TRBJ2-7,TRBV15,TGTGCCACCAGCCCCAACAGGATTAGAACCTACGAGCAGTACTTC,CATSPNRIRTYEQYF
.,TRBD1,TRBJ2-7,TRBV5-1,TGCGCCAGCAGCTTGGCCGGGACAGGGGGCGGCGAGCAGTACTTC,CASSLAGTGGGEQYF
.,TRBD2,TRBJ2-2,TRBV7-9,TGTGCCAGCAGCTCACAGATGGGGACTAGCGGGTCAAACACCGGGGAGCTGTTTTTT,CASSSQMGTSGSNTGELFF
.,TRBD1,TRBJ1-5,TRBV5-1,TGCGCCAGCAGCTTGACAGGGGGAATTAGCAATCAGCCCCAGCATTTT,CASSLTGGISNQPQHF
once,TRBD1,TRBJ1-2,TRBV5-6,TGTGCCAGCGGGGGGGACAGGGGGCGTCTCGGCTACACCTTC,CASGGDRGRLGYTF
.,.,TRBJ1-1,TRBV11-2,TGTGCCAGCAGCTCCCAAGGGCCGAGGCGACAGCACACTGAAGCTTTCTTT,CASSSQGPRRQHTEAFF
.,.,TRBJ2-7,TRBV5-1,TGCGCCAGCAGCTTGGCCCGGGGAGCAGGCTCCTACGAGCAGTACTTC,CASSLARGAGSYEQYF
.,TRBD2,TRBJ2-3,TRBV7-9,TGTGCCAGCAGCTTAGGGCTAGCGGGGCGCACAGATACGCAGTATTTT,CASSLGLAGRTDTQYF
.,.,TRBJ2-6,TRBV19,TGTGCCAGTAGTACAGGGACTGGGGCCAACGTCCTGACTTTC,CASSTGTGANVLTF
.,TRBD1,TRBJ1-3,TRBV4-2,TGTGCCAGCAGCCAATCCCCCGGACAGGGGGGCTCTGGAAACACCATATATTTT,CASSQSPGQGGSGNTIYF